This entry features one T cell receptor (beta chain) sequence. Trimming took 2 bases from V and 8 from J; bases not matched to a gene: 6. CDR1 is MNHEY and CDR2 is SVGEGT in the germline V gene. The CDR3 runs to 15 residues. The sample originates from a study of blood T cell repertoires in COVID-19. Clones were sequenced by immunoSEQ multiplex PCR, and TCRdb holds only the in-frame ones, with some missing. The sample carries around 46,000 clones, roughly 84% recorded once. The sequencing input was peripheral blood. The clonotype was recovered from a man in his 70s with acute or convalescent COVID-19. The chain joins TRBV6-2 or TRBV6-3 to TRBJ2-1, with 10 bases fitting TRBD2. CDR3 coding DNA: TGTGCCAGCAGTTACGGGCTAGCGGGAGTATATGAGCAGTTCTTC. This translates into CASSYGLAGVYEQFF.